This TCR beta chain was identified in a study of identical twins. Findings and limits, study-wide: Reduced insertions were recorded for abundant cord blood beta clonotypes, with no such pattern in memory repertoires. Weaker excess sharing between twins was seen in beta out-of-frame sequences.

This clonotype was picked up many times. What it binds is unknown. The CDR3 loop spans 13 amino acids. The V end lost 0 bases, the J end lost 1 base, and 2 bases lay between the germline ends. The germline V gene encodes CDR1 SGHRS and CDR2 YFSETQ. A single record per CDR3 protein comes from TCRdb applying MiXCR to the 5' RACE reads. The data contain some 690,000 distinct CDR3 sequences, over 20% of them singletons. These data also featured in a second study, about T cells expressing NK-cell markers. As reported in that work: Seven sequenced donors out of eight were HCMV-seropositive, one seronegative.

The V and J genes are TRBV5-1 and TRBJ1-3; no definite D call. The sequenced sample was PBMCs. The TCR sequence derives from a woman aged 18-29 years in good health. The CDR3 coding sequence is TGCGCCAGCAGCTTGGATTCTGGAAACACCATATATTTT. Translated, it gives CASSLDSGNTIYF. Filled out from reference TRBV5-1 and TRBJ1-3, the complete variable domain reads KAGVTQTPRYLIKTRGQQVTLSCSPISGHRSVSWYQQTPGQGLQFLFEYFSETQRNKGNFPGRFSGRQFSNSRSEMNVSTLELGDSALYLCASSLDSGNTIYFGEGSWLTVV.